The present TCR beta chain was sequenced within a study of TIL therapy for anti-PD-1-resistant metastatic lung cancer (dated by TCRdb to about 2021). Concerning the study at large: Tumors were harvested prior to any PD-1/PD-L1 blockade, after which nivolumab was administered to patients, and lymphodepletion, expanded TIL infusion and IL-2 were given to patients who progressed. A median age of 54 years (range roughly 38-85) and a median tumor PD-L1 proportion score of more than 5% were recorded among enrolled patients. T cell receptor beta sequencing of tumor and peripheral blood served to follow clonotypes across the tumor, the expanded TIL product, and serial blood samples. Most of the cohort had lung adenocarcinoma, a handful of tumors were EGFR-mutant and two were ALK-rearranged, and half of the patients were current or former smokers. Across the cohort, whole-exome sequencing showed a median non-synonymous tumor mutation burden of roughly 1.5 mutations per megabase.

Sample time point, as interpreted from the label and publication: pre-treatment sample, taken before nivolumab and TIL therapy. Adults with stage 4 NSCLC were enrolled from late 2017 to January 2020 in a dual-center phase I trial. Samples were obtained from a single-arm, open-label phase I trial in which tumor-infiltrating lymphocyte therapy with nivolumab was evaluated in advanced non-small cell lung cancer. Blood mononuclear cells from EDTA tubes were isolated by Ficoll gradient, snap-frozen as pellets, and DNA was extracted with a Qiagen mini-prep kit. Points the paper makes about the study in general: The study protocol defined all tumor marker inferences as exploratory. Because the cohort was highly selected, with more treatment-naive, never-smoker and oncogene-addicted patients than is typical, generalizability is limited. The baseline peripheral repertoire was partially replaced by infused TIL clonotypes, which then decayed over months, and no apparent association between persistence and response was found.

A note on this clone: This clone's antigen is unknown. Base quality data are lacking; no much larger clone is found one base away.

TCR beta CDR3 regions were amplified from genomic DNA with the immunoSEQ v3 hsTCRB kit using bias-controlled multiplex PCR. The TCR libraries were sequenced on an Illumina NextSeq 500 to 2 million to 2.5 million read pairs for survey level or about 4.5-6.5 million read pairs for deep level. The paper's processing steps were these. Clonality was reported by immunoSEQ Analyzer software, which also assigned V, D and J genes and filtered out non-productive sequences. To compare repertoires between infused TIL and blood, productive Simpson clonality was used along with the Morisita overlap index of productive TRB rearrangements. Absolute clonotype counts in blood were estimated by multiplying the lymphocyte count by the CD3+ fraction and by the productive frequency of the clone. TCRdb retrieved this table from immuneACCESS and kept in-frame rearrangements only. Not all clones are present; in checked studies, unresolved V genes account for under half, and no reason is known for the remainder. The V and J calls and clone size are taken from that table; D and trimming were inferred from the DNA. Within this sample are 50,000 to 60,000 clones, with roughly 77% of them counted one time only. Less than 3% of the sample lies in the top ten.

The germline ends are 6 bases apart after V is trimmed by 4 bases and J by 5 bases. Based on the germline V gene, the CDR1 and CDR2 sequences are SGHTA and FQGNSA. The CDR3, from cysteine to phenylalanine, totals 13 residues. Left in the record is the CDR3 DNA by itself, 39 bases read in frame from the first base. The source was blood, collected at baseline. This TCR came from a person between 25 and 80 years old with non-small cell lung cancer. The rearrangement combines TRBV7-2 with TRBJ2-6; confidence is insufficient to name the D gene. Read as DNA, the sequence is TGTGCCAGCAGCTCAGCGAGGGCCAACGTCCTGACTTTC. This gives the protein CASSSARANVLTF.